Listed here are 2 T cell receptor beta chains from one sample, sequenced in a study of early T cells in non-severe SARS-CoV-2 infection. TCRdb recomputed calls from the 5' RACE reads with MiXCR, one row per CDR3 protein. The sample lists approximately 50,000 distinct CDR3 sequences, roughly 8.2% seen once, with around 4.4% in the top ten. Sequenced sample: whole blood. The receptor source for this set is an adult who was a healthcare worker with PCR-confirmed SARS-CoV-2 infection or an uninfected control (not recorded which).

This clonotype has only a few counts. The J gene is TRBJ2-3, the V gene TRBV29-1, with D possibly matching TRBD2 (6 bases). With 0 bases removed from V and 2 bases from J, the gap between germline ends came to 21 bases. CDR3 size: 18 residues. Germline CDR1 reads SQVTM; CDR2 reads ANQGSEA. CDR3 residues: CSVEDRDLAEPVTDTQYF. In DNA form, the CDR3 reads TGCAGCGTTGAAGACAGGGATTTAGCGGAGCCTGTCACAGATACGCAGTATTTT.

This clonotype has only a few counts. A much larger clone lies one base from this, so it may be a read error. The gene calls are TRBV6-4 and TRBJ2-2; D might be TRBD1 (6 bases). There are 14 residues in the CDR3. Trimming cost V 4 bases and J 7 bases, with 13 bases left between them. Germline CDR1 reads MRHNA; CDR2 reads SNTAGT. The DNA of the CDR3 is TGTGCCAGCAGTGGGGCCAGGGACAACGGGGAGCTGTTTTTT. Residues: CASSGARDNGELFF.